This T cell receptor beta chain stems from a study of T cell responses to AZD1222 COVID-19 vaccine. General study points: It was only a handful of AZD1222 recipients who were seropositive at baseline.

Trimming removed 2 bases from V and 4 bases from J, with 11 bases in between. Germline V lookup: CDR1 KGHSH, CDR2 LQKENI. The CDR3 runs 15 residues. This table comes from immunoSEQ multiplex PCR, and its TCRdb copy is limited to in-frame clones, with some not included. The table has some 74,000 clones, around 90% seen once. About this clone itself: Its target is not known.

This chain joins TRBV18 and TRBJ1-4; no clear D. The receptor was derived from an adult who received the AZD1222 COVID-19 vaccine. The sequencing used peripheral blood, collected 28 days after the second AZD1222 dose. CDR3 residues: CASSPSSGNNEKLFF. In DNA form, the CDR3 reads TGTGCCAGCTCACCATCTTCAGGAAATAATGAAAAACTGTTTTTT.